The 6 T cell receptor beta chains below come from one sample, sequenced in a study of T-cell memory formation after mild COVID-19. MiXCR, applied by TCRdb to the 5' RACE reads, yields one record per CDR3 protein. In the table there are about 360,000 distinct CDR3 sequences, about 15% of which are singletons. Sequencing used PBMCs or a T cell subset sorted from them (not recorded which). These receptors were obtained from a man younger than 30 who had mild COVID-19 (a few samples of this study predate the infection). Cell type and time point are not known.

V is TRBV24-1 and J is TRBJ2-5; tentatively, D is TRBD2 (5 bases). The germline V and J ends were trimmed by 2 bases and 4 bases, with 7 bases remaining between them. This CDR3 has 13 amino acids. Germline values: CDR1 KGHDR, CDR2 SFDVKD. Here the CDR3 DNA reads TGTGCCACCAGTGATTCGAGGGCAGAGACCCAGTACTTC. Translation gives CATSDSRAETQYF.

This clonotype has just a few counts. The V gene is TRBV5-1, the J gene TRBJ1-2, with 9 bases that match TRBD1. V trimming: 4 bases; J trimming: 5 bases; junction bases outside the gene matches: 12. CDR3 length equals 16 residues. Germline loops: CDR1 SGHRS, CDR2 YFSETQ. This CDR3 reads CASSNRDRATPYGYTF. CDR3 bases: TGCGCCAGCAGCAACCGGGACAGGGCTACCCCTTATGGCTACACCTTC.

This clonotype was detected a few times. The chain combines TRBV12-3 or TRBV12-4 with TRBJ1-1; no definite D call. The germline V and J ends were trimmed by 3 bases and 4 bases, with 12 bases remaining between them. CDR3 length equals 14 residues. CDR3 residues: CASSFSASGTEAFF. CDR3 sequence (DNA): TGTGCCAGCAGTTTTTCGGCTTCGGGCACTGAAGCTTTCTTT.

This clonotype turned up a few times. The chain has TRBV7-3 and TRBJ2-3, with 10 bases fitting TRBD2. The CDR3 loop spans 16 amino acids. Germline V gene sequence: CDR1 SGHTA, CDR2 FQGTGA. V trimming: 1 base; J trimming: 5 bases; junction bases outside the gene matches: 6. The CDR3 coding sequence is TGTGCCAGCAGCTTAATTGGCAGCGGGGGGGGAGATACGCAGTATTTT. This codes for CASSLIGSGGGDTQYF.

The chain links TRBV7-9 to TRBJ2-1, with D perhaps TRBD2 (6 bases). The V and J ends lost 6 bases and 4 bases respectively, with 22 bases between them. Germline V lookup: CDR1 SEHNR, CDR2 FQNEAQ (reference sequence). The length of the CDR3 is 17 residues. CDR3 sequence reads: CASSFPPGSGSYNEQFF. CDR3 bases: TGTGCCAGCAGTTTTCCCCCAGGTAGCGGTTCTTACAATGAGCAGTTCTTC.

This clonotype occurred a few times. The CDR3 DNA sequence: TGTGCCAGCAGTTTAGTGGGGCTGAACGAGCAGTACGTC. Amino acid sequence: CASSLVGLNEQYV. J is TRBJ2-7 and V is TRBV28; a weak D match, TRBD1 (5 bases). V lost 2 bases and J lost 5, with 10 bases in between. Germline V gives CDR1 MDHEN, CDR2 SYDVKM. CDR3 length equals 13 residues.